This T cell receptor beta chain appears in the sequencing data of a study of blood T cell repertoires in COVID-19. Sequenced by immunoSEQ multiplex PCR; TCRdb stores in-frame clones only, minus some. This sample has 200,000 to 250,000 clones, with 87% found just once. The clonotype was recovered from a young man with acute COVID-19. Sequencing was done on a sample of PBMCs or T cells enriched from blood (not recorded which).

The chain's CDR3 is CATRQGSNTEAFF. The CDR3 nucleotides read TGTGCCACCAGACAGGGATCGAACACTGAAGCTTTCTTT. The V and J genes are TRBV12-3 or TRBV12-4 and TRBJ1-1; 7 nucleotides line up with TRBD1. This CDR3 is built from 13 residues. V shed 10 bases and J 1 base; nucleotides not matched to a gene: 6.